The next 24 T cell receptor beta chains were all read from a single sample in a study of blood T cell repertoires in COVID-19. Method: immunoSEQ multiplex PCR; TCRdb's copy keeps in-frame clones and lacks some. The sample has about 170,000 clones; 70% to 90% are singletons. The sample was peripheral blood. These receptors all come from a man aged 55 to 69 who had recovered from COVID-19.

This clone was counted a few times. The chain joins TRBV6-5 to TRBJ2-3; 9 bases map to TRBD2. V dropped 0 bases and J dropped 2; count of bases not matched to a gene: 3. The CDR3 runs 16 residues. Germline CDR1 MNHEY, CDR2 SVGAGI. The CDR3 sequence: CASSYSAGGITDTQYF. CDR3 coding DNA: TGTGCCAGCAGTTACTCGGCGGGAGGGATCACAGATACGCAGTATTTT.

The chain couples TRBV13 to TRBJ1-2; the D gene is possibly TRBD1 (5 bases). The germline V gene has CDR1 PRHDT and CDR2 FYEKMQ (reference sequence). This CDR3 is built from 13 residues. The ends were cut back, 2 bases at V and 8 bases at J, with 12 bases in the middle. The CDR3 DNA follows: TGTGCCAGCAGCTTATCCCAGGGTGTAGGCTACACCTTC. Translation gives CASSLSQGVGYTF.

This clone was counted once. The V gene is TRBV3-1 (or the pseudogene TRBV3-2), the J gene TRBJ1-1; 11 bases align to TRBD1. The ends lost 3 bases at V and 5 bases at J; junction bases unmatched: 8. The CDR3 loop spans 16 amino acids. Per germline, CDR1 LGHDT and CDR2 YNNKEL (reference sequence). The CDR3 sequence is CASSHGSGTGGTEAFF. The CDR3 DNA sequence: TGTGCCAGCAGCCACGGCTCCGGGACAGGGGGAACTGAAGCTTTCTTT.

The V call is TRBV7-2, the J call TRBJ2-7, with a tentative D call TRBD2 (6 bases). The V gene lost 6 bases and the J gene lost 2 bases, with 17 bases spanning the gap. This CDR3 spans 15 amino acids. CDR1 and CDR2 from the germline V gene are SGHTA and FQGNSA. The CDR3: CASSQMRGLTYEQYF. CDR3 sequence (DNA): TGTGCCAGCAGTCAAATGCGGGGCTTGACCTACGAGCAGTACTTC.

This clone occurred a few times. V gene TRBV4-1 combines with J gene TRBJ2-1; 12 bases agree with TRBD2. This CDR3 region has 18 residues. The junction had 7 bases not matched to a gene; V was cut back by 1 base and J by 3 bases. Germline values: CDR1 MGHRA, CDR2 YSYEKL. CDR3 sequence (DNA): TGCGCCAGCAGCCAAGTCCCTAGCGGGGGGGGATTCTACAATGAGCAGTTCTTC. Translation gives CASSQVPSGGGFYNEQFF.

The chain carries TRBV7-2 and TRBJ1-6; D is uncertain. This CDR3 spans 16 amino acids. Deletions cut 4 bases from V and 10 bases from J, with 20 bases between. CDR1 is SGHTA, CDR2 FQGNSA, per germline. The CDR3 DNA sequence: TGTGCCAGCAGCTCAAGACTCACCGGAGCGAACTCACCCCTCCACTTT. The encoded protein is CASSSRLTGANSPLHF.

This CDR3 reads CASSQRDRGYNEQFF. The CDR3 region has the DNA TGTGCCAGCAGCCAGCGGGACAGGGGCTACAATGAGCAGTTCTTC. V gene TRBV7-9 combines with J gene TRBJ2-1; 10 positions match TRBD1. The length of the CDR3 is 15 residues. The trim removed 5 bases at V and 3 bases at J, leaving 4 bases unmatched. Germline V gene sequence: CDR1 SEHNR, CDR2 FQNEAQ (reference sequence).

The CDR3 nucleotides read TGTGCCAGCAGCTCGGGGACAGACACTGAAGCTTTCTTT. Translating gives CASSSGTDTEAFF. The rearrangement links TRBV7-2 to TRBJ1-1; the match to TRBD1 covers 7 bases. V shed 4 bases, J shed 3 bases, and the junction held 2 bases outside the gene matches. CDR1 SGHTA and CDR2 FQGNSA come from the germline V gene. The CDR3 covers 13 residues.

This clone has just one count. V and J are TRBV14 and TRBJ2-5; a possible D gene is TRBD2 (6 bases). From germline, CDR1 is SGHDN and CDR2 FVKESK. V lost 3 bases to trimming and J lost 4 bases, with 12 bases between them. The CDR3 totals 14 residues. The CDR3 region has the DNA TGTGCCAGCAGCCAGATCCAGGGAGGAGAGACCCAGTACTTC. Translating it yields CASSQIQGGETQYF.

The chain carries TRBV28 and TRBJ1-1; TRBD1 aligns across 7 bases. J gave up 5 bases and V 7 bases, and 7 bases lay outside the gene matches. Germline V lookup: CDR1 MDHEN, CDR2 SYDVKM. The CDR3 runs 13 residues. The CDR3 sequence: CASTGTVLTEAFF. Written as DNA, the CDR3 is TGTGCCAGCACCGGGACAGTGTTGACTGAAGCTTTCTTT.

The V gene is TRBV13, the J gene TRBJ2-3, with TRBD2 matching over 16 bases. The CDR3 covers 17 residues. Germline V CDR1 and CDR2: PRHDT, FYEKMQ (reference sequence). V gave up 3 bases and J gave up 4 bases; unmatched junction bases: 4. CDR3 coding DNA: TGTGCCAGCAGCTTCGGGACTAGCGGGGGGGCCGCAGATACGCAGTATTTT. Translating gives CASSFGTSGGAADTQYF.

This clone has just one count. The chain employs TRBV7-9 and TRBJ2-4, with TRBD1 identical over 7 bases. This CDR3 contains 14 residues. J gave up 3 bases and V 5 bases, and 4 bases lay outside the gene matches. In germline, CDR1 is SEHNR, CDR2 FQNEAQ (reference sequence). CDR3 amino acids: CASSHDRVKNIQYF. In nucleotides, the CDR3 is TGTGCCAGCAGCCATGACAGGGTCAAAAACATTCAGTACTTC.

The chain joins TRBV11-2 to TRBJ2-5; perhaps TRBD2 as D (6 bases). With 8 bases removed from V and 2 bases from J, the gap between germline ends came to 6 bases. Per germline, CDR1 SGHAT and CDR2 FQNNGV. The CDR3 is 11 amino acids. CDR3: CASREQETQYF. DNA of the CDR3: TGTGCCAGCCGGGAGCAAGAGACCCAGTACTTC.

The V call is TRBV27, the J call TRBJ2-3; possible D gene TRBD1, 7 bases. This CDR3 region has 16 residues. The V gene lost 11 bases and the J gene lost 3 bases, with 24 bases spanning the gap. In germline, CDR1 is MNHEY, CDR2 SMNVEV (reference sequence). CDR3 coding DNA: TGTGCCTGCCGACCCAGAGGGGGCGCGGGGACAGATACGCAGTATTTT. The encoded protein is CACRPRGGAGTDTQYF.

The chain recombines TRBV5-1 with TRBJ2-7; 7 nucleotides line up with TRBD1. Germline trimming cut 3 bases from V and 0 bases from J; bases unmatched to any gene: 6. The CDR3 runs 15 residues. Germline-derived CDR1 and CDR2 are SGHRS and YFSETQ. CDR3 sequence reads: CASSWDSAVSYEQYF. The CDR3 region has the DNA TGCGCCAGCAGCTGGGACAGTGCCGTCTCCTACGAGCAGTACTTC.

The rearrangement links TRBV2 to TRBJ2-2, with D perhaps matching TRBD2 (6 bases). The CDR3 runs 15 residues. Germline V gives CDR1 SNHLY, CDR2 FYNNEI. The germline V and J ends were trimmed by 5 bases and 5 bases, with 15 bases remaining between them. The CDR3 loop is CASSMGQGGTGELFF. The CDR3, as DNA: TGTGCCAGCAGTATGGGGCAGGGAGGAACCGGGGAGCTGTTTTTT.

This clone was detected once. The gene calls are TRBV19 and TRBJ2-1; maybe TRBD1 (5 bases). The CDR3 extends over 14 amino acids. V dropped 1 base and J dropped 6 bases, with 10 bases sitting between them. The germline V gene has CDR1 LNHDA and CDR2 SQIVND (reference sequence). CDR3: CASSIVRTINEQFF. CDR3 nucleotide sequence: TGTGCCAGTAGTATAGTTAGGACAATCAATGAGCAGTTCTTC.

The chain joins TRBV19 to TRBJ1-2, with 8 bases fitting TRBD1. Germline CDR1 reads LNHDA; CDR2 reads SQIVND (reference sequence). Losses at the gene ends were 4 bases for V and 8 bases for J; bases not matched to a gene: 6. This CDR3 region has 13 residues. CDR3 nucleotide sequence: TGTGCCAGTAGTACGACAGGGGAACTAGGCTACACCTTC. Its protein is CASSTTGELGYTF.

This clone was observed once. The gene calls are TRBV18 and TRBJ1-2, with unresolved D. Germline CDR1 is KGHSH and CDR2 is LQKENI. CDR3 length: 12 residues. Trimming left V 3 bases short and J 8 bases short, with 10 bases between. The CDR3 loop reads CASSPPGGGYTF. DNA for the CDR3: TGTGCCAGCTCACCGCCAGGAGGGGGCTACACCTTC.

Comment on this clone: The identical CDR3 is also encoded by other nucleotide sequences in the sample. The V call is TRBV5-1, the J call TRBJ2-5; 15 bases are shared with TRBD2. CDR3 length equals 16 residues. CDR1 SGHRS and CDR2 YFSETQ come from the germline V gene. V shed 4 bases and J 2 bases; nucleotides not matched to a gene: 3. The CDR3 DNA is TGCGCCAGCAGCCCCGGACTAGCGGGGGGGCAAGAGACCCAGTACTTC. It is translated as CASSPGLAGGQETQYF.

This chain joins TRBV2 and TRBJ2-5; 8 nucleotides line up with TRBD1. With 3 bases clipped from V and 4 bases from J, the junction kept 7 bases outside the gene matches. This CDR3 has 15 amino acids. Germline loops: CDR1 SNHLY, CDR2 FYNNEI. CDR3 bases: TGTGCCAGCAGTGAGGGGGACAGGTATGGAGAGACCCAGTACTTC. Residues: CASSEGDRYGETQYF.

This clone was seen ten or more times. This chain links TRBV29-1 with TRBJ1-1; 7 nucleotides line up with TRBD1. This CDR3 region has 13 residues. Germline V gives CDR1 SQVTM, CDR2 ANQGSEA. After removal of 7 bases from V and 1 base from J, the junction contained 6 bases not matched to a gene. The CDR3 is CSAHRGGNTEAFF. DNA for the CDR3: TGCAGCGCCCACAGGGGAGGGAACACTGAAGCTTTCTTT.

This chain links TRBV19 with TRBJ1-6; TRBD1 agrees at 9 bases. Germline V gene data show CDR1 as LNHDA and CDR2 as SQIVND (reference sequence). The V segment lost 5 bases and the J segment 10 bases; nucleotides outside the gene matches: 12. The CDR3 loop spans 16 amino acids. The CDR3 nucleotides are TGTGCCAGTAGTCTGAAACCGGGACAGGGTTTATCACCCCTCCACTTT. Its protein product is CASSLKPGQGLSPLHF.

V usage is TRBV6-4 and J usage is TRBJ2-5; 8 bases match TRBD1. The CDR3 is 15 amino acids. Germline lookup yields CDR1 MRHNA and CDR2 SNTAGT. Germline trimming cut 5 bases from V and 5 bases from J; bases unmatched to any gene: 10. CDR3 region: CASSLTGQGKETQYF. The CDR3, as DNA: TGTGCCAGCAGTCTGACCGGACAGGGCAAGGAGACCCAGTACTTC.